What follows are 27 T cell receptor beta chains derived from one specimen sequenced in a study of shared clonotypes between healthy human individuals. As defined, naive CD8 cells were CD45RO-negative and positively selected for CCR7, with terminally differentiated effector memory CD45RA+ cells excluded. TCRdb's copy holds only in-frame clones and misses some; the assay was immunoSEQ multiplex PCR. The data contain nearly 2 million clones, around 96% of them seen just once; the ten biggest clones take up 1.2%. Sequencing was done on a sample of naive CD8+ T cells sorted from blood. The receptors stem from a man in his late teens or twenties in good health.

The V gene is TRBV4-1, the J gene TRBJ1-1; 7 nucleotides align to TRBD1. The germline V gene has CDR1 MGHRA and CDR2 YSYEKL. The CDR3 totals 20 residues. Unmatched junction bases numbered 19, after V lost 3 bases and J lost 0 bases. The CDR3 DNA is TGCGCCAGCAGCCACGAATACGGTACCCGGGACAGTATAGTGAACACTGAAGCTTTCTTT. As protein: CASSHEYGTRDSIVNTEAFF.

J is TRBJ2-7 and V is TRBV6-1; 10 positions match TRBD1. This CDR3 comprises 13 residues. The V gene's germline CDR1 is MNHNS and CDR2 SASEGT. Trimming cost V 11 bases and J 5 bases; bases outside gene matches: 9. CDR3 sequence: CACLGQGDDEQYF. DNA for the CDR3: TGTGCCTGTTTAGGACAGGGGGACGACGAGCAGTACTTC.

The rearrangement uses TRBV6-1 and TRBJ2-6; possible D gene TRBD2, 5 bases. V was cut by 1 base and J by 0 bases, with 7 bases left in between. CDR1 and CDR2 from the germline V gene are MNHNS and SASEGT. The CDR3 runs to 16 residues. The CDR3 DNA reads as TGTGCCAGCAGTGAAGTTGGGAGCTCTGGGGCCAACGTCCTGACTTTC. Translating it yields CASSEVGSSGANVLTF.

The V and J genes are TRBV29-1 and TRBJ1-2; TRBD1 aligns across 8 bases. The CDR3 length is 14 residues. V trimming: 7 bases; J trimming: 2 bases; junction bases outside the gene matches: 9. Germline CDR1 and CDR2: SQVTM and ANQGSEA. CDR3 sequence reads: CSAGTGYTNYGYTF. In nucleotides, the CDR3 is TGCAGCGCCGGGACAGGCTATACAAACTATGGCTACACCTTC.

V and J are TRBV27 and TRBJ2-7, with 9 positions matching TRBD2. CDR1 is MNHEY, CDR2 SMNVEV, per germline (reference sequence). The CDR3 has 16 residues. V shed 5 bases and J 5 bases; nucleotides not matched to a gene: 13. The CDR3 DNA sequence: TGTGCCAGCAGTATTCGTAGCGGGAGCCCCGAGGACGAGCAGTACTTC. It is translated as CASSIRSGSPEDEQYF.

The CDR3 bases are TGCGCCAGCAGCCCGTACCTCGGACAGGACAACTATGGCTACACCTTC. This translates into CASSPYLGQDNYGYTF. The gene calls are TRBV4-3 and TRBJ1-2; 7 bases are shared with TRBD1. The V and J ends lost 4 bases and 2 bases, in that order; junction bases with no gene match: 10. Germline V CDR1 and CDR2: LGHNA, YSLEER. CDR3 length: 16 amino acids.

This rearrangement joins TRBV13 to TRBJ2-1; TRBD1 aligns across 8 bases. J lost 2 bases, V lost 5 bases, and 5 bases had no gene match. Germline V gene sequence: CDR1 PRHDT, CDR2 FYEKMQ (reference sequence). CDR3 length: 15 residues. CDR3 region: CASSAGQGTYNEQFF. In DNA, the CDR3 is TGTGCCAGCAGCGCAGGACAGGGTACCTACAATGAGCAGTTCTTC.

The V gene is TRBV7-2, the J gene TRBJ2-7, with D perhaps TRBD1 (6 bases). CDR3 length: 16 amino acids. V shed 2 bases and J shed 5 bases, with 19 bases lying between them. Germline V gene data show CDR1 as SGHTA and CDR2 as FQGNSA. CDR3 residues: CASSLLISTGYNEQYF. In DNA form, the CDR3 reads TGTGCCAGCAGCTTACTTATTTCCACAGGGTATAACGAGCAGTACTTC.

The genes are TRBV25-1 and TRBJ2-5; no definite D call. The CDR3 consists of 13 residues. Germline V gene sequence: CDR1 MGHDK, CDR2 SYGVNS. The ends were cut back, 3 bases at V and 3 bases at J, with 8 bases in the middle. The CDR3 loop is CASSDSVKETQYF. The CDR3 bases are TGTGCCAGCAGTGATTCCGTTAAAGAGACCCAGTACTTC.

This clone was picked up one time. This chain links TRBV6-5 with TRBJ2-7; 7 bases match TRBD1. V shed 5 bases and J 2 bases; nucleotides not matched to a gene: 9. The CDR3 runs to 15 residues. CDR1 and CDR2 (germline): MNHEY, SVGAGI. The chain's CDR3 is CASSIGGMSTYEQYF. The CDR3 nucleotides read TGTGCCAGCAGTATAGGGGGCATGAGCACCTACGAGCAGTACTTC.

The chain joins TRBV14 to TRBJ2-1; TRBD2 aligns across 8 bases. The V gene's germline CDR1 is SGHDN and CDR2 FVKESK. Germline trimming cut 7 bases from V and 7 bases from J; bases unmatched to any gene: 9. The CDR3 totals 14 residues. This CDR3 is CASTTSGEGNEQFF. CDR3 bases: TGTGCCAGCACTACTAGCGGTGAGGGAAATGAGCAGTTCTTC.

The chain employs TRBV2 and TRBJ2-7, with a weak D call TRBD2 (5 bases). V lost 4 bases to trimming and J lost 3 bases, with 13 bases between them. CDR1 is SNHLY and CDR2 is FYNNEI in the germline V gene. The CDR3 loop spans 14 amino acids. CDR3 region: CASSGTEEFYEQYF. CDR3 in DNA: TGTGCCAGCAGTGGAACGGAGGAATTCTACGAGCAGTACTTC.

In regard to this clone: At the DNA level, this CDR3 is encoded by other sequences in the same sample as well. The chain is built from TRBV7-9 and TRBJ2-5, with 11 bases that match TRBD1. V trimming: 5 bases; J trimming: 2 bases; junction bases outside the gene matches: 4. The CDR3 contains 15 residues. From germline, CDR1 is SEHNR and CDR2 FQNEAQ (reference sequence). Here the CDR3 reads CASSLGTGGQETQYF. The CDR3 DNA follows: TGTGCCAGCAGCCTCGGGACAGGGGGGCAAGAGACCCAGTACTTC.

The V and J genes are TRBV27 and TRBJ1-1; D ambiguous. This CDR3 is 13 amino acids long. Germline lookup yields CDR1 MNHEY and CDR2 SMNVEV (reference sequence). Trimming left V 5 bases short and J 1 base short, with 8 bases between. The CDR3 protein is CASSIRSNTEAFF. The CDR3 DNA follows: TGTGCCAGCAGTATTCGATCGAACACTGAAGCTTTCTTT.

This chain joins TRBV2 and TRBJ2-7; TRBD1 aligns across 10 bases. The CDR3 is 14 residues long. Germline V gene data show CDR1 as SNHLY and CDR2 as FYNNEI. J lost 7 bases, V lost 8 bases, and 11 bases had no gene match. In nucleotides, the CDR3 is TGTGCCAGCTCTCCGGGACAGGGGTCTGGAGAGCAGTACTTC. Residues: CASSPGQGSGEQYF.

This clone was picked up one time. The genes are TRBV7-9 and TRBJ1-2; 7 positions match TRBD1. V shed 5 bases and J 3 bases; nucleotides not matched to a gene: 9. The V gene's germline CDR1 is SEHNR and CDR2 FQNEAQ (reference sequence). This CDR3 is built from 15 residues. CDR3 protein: CASSPYGQAYYGYTF. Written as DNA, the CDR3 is TGTGCCAGCAGCCCATACGGACAGGCTTACTATGGCTACACCTTC.

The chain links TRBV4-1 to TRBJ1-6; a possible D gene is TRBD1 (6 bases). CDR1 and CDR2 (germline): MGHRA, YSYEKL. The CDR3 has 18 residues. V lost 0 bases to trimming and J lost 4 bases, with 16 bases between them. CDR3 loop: CASSQEHRAAFYNSPLHF. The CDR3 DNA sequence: TGCGCCAGCAGCCAAGAGCACAGGGCTGCATTTTATAATTCACCCCTCCACTTT.

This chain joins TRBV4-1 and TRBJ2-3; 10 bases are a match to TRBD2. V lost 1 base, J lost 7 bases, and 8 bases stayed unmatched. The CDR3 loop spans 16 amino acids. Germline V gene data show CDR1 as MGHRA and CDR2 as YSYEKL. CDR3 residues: CASSQAGPTSGHTQYF. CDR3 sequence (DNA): TGCGCCAGCAGCCAAGCGGGCCCGACTAGCGGGCATACGCAGTATTTT.

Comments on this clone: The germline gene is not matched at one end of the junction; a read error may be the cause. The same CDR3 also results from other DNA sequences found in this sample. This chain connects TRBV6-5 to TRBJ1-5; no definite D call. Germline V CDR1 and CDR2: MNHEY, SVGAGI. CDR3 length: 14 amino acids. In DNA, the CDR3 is TGTGCCAGCAGTTACTCGGAGGGCAATCAGCCTCAGCATTTT. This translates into CASSYSEGNQPQHF.

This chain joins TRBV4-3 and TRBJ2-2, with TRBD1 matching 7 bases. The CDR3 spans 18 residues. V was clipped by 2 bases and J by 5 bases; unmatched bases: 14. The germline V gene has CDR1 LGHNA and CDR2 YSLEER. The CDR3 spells CASSQILTGPPGTGELFF. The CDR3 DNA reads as TGCGCCAGCAGCCAAATCTTGACAGGGCCCCCAGGGACCGGGGAGCTGTTTTTT.

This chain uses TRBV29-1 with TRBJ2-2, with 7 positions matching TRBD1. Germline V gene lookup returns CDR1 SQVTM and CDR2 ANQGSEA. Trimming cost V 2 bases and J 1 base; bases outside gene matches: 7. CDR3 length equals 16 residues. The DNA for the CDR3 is TGCAGCGTTGAAAGGACAGGCGGACTGAACACCGGGGAGCTGTTTTTT. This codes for CSVERTGGLNTGELFF.

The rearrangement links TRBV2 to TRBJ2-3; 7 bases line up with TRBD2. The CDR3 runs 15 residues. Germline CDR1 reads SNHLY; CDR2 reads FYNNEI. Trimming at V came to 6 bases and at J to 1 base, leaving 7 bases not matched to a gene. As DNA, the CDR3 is TGTGCCAGCAGCCTTTGGGGGGGAGGCACAGATACGCAGTATTTT. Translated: CASSLWGGGTDTQYF.

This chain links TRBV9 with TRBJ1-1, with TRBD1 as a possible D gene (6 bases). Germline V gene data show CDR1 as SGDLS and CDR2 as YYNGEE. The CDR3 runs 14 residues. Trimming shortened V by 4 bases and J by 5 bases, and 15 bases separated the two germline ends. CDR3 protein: CASSPRTVGTEAFF. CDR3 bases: TGTGCCAGCAGCCCCCGGACAGTAGGGACTGAAGCTTTCTTT.

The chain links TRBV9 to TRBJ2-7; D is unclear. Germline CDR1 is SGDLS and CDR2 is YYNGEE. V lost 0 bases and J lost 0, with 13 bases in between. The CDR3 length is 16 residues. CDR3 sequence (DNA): TGTGCCAGCAGCGTAGGCATAGGCGTCCCCTCCTACGAGCAGTACTTC. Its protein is CASSVGIGVPSYEQYF.

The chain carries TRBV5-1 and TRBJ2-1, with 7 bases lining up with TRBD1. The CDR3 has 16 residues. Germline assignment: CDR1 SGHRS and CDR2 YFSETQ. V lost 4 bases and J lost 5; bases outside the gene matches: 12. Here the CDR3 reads CASSPPPGQLDNEQFF. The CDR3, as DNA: TGCGCCAGCAGCCCCCCTCCGGGACAGCTTGACAATGAGCAGTTCTTC.

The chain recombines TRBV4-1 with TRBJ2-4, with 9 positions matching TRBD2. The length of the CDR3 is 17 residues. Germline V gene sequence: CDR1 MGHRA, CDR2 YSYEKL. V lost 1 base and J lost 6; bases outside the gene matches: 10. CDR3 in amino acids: CASSQVGGGRAGNIQYF. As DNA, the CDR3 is TGCGCCAGCAGCCAAGTCGGCGGCGGGAGGGCCGGAAACATTCAGTACTTC.

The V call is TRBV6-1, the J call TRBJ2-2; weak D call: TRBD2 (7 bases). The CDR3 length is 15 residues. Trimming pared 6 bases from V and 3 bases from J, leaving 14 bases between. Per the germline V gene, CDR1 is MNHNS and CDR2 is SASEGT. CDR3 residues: CASRFEGGYTGELFF. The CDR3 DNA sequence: TGTGCCAGCAGATTTGAGGGGGGGTACACCGGGGAGCTGTTTTTT.